Listed below are T cell receptor beta chains from one sample, sequenced in a study of immune evolution from preneoplasia to lung adenocarcinoma. TCRdb's copy holds only in-frame clones and misses some; the assay was immunoSEQ multiplex PCR. The sample includes 20,000 to 25,000 clones, over 70% of them seen just once. Input material: FFPE invasive lung adenocarcinoma tissue. These receptor sequences come from a person aged 55 to 75 with lung adenocarcinoma. The CDR3 runs from the conserved cysteine through the conserved F or W. The order of the fields is V gene, J gene, clone size, D gene, CDR3 DNA, CDR3 protein. A D gene is named only where the DNA matches it firmly. Not all rows give a size; the values are once, few, many and, for expanded clones, a class.

v_call: TRBV20-1; j_call: TRBJ2-5; clone_size: NA; d_call: NA; cdr3_nt: TGCAGTACTACAGGGTTAGAGACCCAGTACTTC; cdr3_aa: CSTTGLETQYF
v_call: TRBV4-2; j_call: TRBJ2-1; clone_size: few; d_call: TRBD2; cdr3_nt: TGTGCCAGCAGCCAAGAAAGTGGACTAGCGGTGAATGAGCAGTTCTTC; cdr3_aa: CASSQESGLAVNEQFF
v_call: TRBV10-3; j_call: TRBJ2-5; clone_size: NA; d_call: TRBD1; cdr3_nt: TGTGCCATCAGTGAGTCCGGACAGGGGAAAGAGACCCAGTACTTC; cdr3_aa: CAISESGQGKETQYF
v_call: TRBV18; j_call: TRBJ2-4; clone_size: once; d_call: TRBD1; cdr3_nt: TGTGCCAGCTCACCTCCCCTGGGACAGGGGGTGGCCAAAAACATTCAGTACTTC; cdr3_aa: CASSPPLGQGVAKNIQYF
v_call: TRBV5-1; j_call: TRBJ1-2; clone_size: few; d_call: NA; cdr3_nt: TGCGCCAGCAGCTTGGACGGCCGTACTCTCTATGGCTACACCTTC; cdr3_aa: CASSLDGRTLYGYTF
v_call: TRBV4-1; j_call: TRBJ1-2; clone_size: NA; d_call: NA; cdr3_nt: TGCGCCAGCAGCCGGATCTTCAGGGGTGACTATGGCTACACCTTC; cdr3_aa: CASSRIFRGDYGYTF
v_call: TRBV11-2; j_call: TRBJ2-5; clone_size: NA; d_call: NA; cdr3_nt: TGTGCCAGCAGCCCCGCAGCTACTTCCAGGGAGACCCAGTACTTC; cdr3_aa: CASSPAATSRETQYF
v_call: TRBV19; j_call: TRBJ2-5; clone_size: NA; d_call: NA; cdr3_nt: TGTGCCAGTAGCAGAACTCGGACACCTGGGGAGACCCAGTACTTC; cdr3_aa: CASSRTRTPGETQYF
v_call: TRBV27; j_call: TRBJ2-7; clone_size: NA; d_call: NA; cdr3_nt: TGTGCCAGCAGGGAAGGGGGGGACGAGCAGTACTTC; cdr3_aa: CASREGGDEQYF
v_call: TRBV30; j_call: TRBJ2-7; clone_size: NA; d_call: NA; cdr3_nt: TGTGCCTGGAGTAATGTTGGATTTAGGGAGCAGTACTTC; cdr3_aa: CAWSNVGFREQYF
v_call: TRBV29-1; j_call: TRBJ1-2; clone_size: NA; d_call: NA; cdr3_nt: TGCAGCGCCCGGAGAGGGTCCGATATCGGCTACACCTTC; cdr3_aa: CSARRGSDIGYTF
v_call: TRBV6-1; j_call: TRBJ1-3; clone_size: NA; d_call: NA; cdr3_nt: TGTGCCAGCTGGCAGGGCTCTGGAAACACCATATATTTT; cdr3_aa: CASWQGSGNTIYF
v_call: TRBV7-8; j_call: TRBJ1-5; clone_size: NA; d_call: TRBD1; cdr3_nt: TGTGCCAGCAGCTTATCTAAATTACGGGACAGGAGGAGCAATCAGCCCCAGCATTTT; cdr3_aa: CASSLSKLRDRRSNQPQHF
v_call: TRBV19; j_call: TRBJ2-1; clone_size: NA; d_call: TRBD2; cdr3_nt: TGTGCCAGTAGTTCCCCTAGCGGGTTGGGCTACAATGAGCAGTTCTTC; cdr3_aa: CASSSPSGLGYNEQFF
v_call: TRBV2; j_call: TRBJ1-4; clone_size: NA; d_call: NA; cdr3_nt: TGTGCCAGCAGTGAAAGGCTTAACCAAAAACTGTTTTTT; cdr3_aa: CASSERLNQKLFF
v_call: TRBV6-6; j_call: TRBJ2-1; clone_size: NA; d_call: TRBD1; cdr3_nt: TGTGCCAGCAGTAGGGGGCTTACAGGGGGTAACAATGAGCAGTTCTTC; cdr3_aa: CASSRGLTGGNNEQFF
v_call: TRBV21-1; j_call: TRBJ2-5; clone_size: NA; d_call: NA; cdr3_nt: TGTGCCAGCAGCAAAAGGGGGGATATTTGTACCCAAGAGACCCAGTACTTC; cdr3_aa: CASSKRGDICTQETQYF
v_call: TRBV6-5; j_call: TRBJ2-6; clone_size: NA; d_call: NA; cdr3_nt: TGTGCCAGCAGCTTTACTGGCTCTGGGGCCAACGTCCTGACTTTC; cdr3_aa: CASSFTGSGANVLTF
v_call: TRBV18; j_call: TRBJ1-5; clone_size: NA; d_call: NA; cdr3_nt: TGTGCCAGCTCACCATCAGCGAATAGCAATCAGCCCCAGCATTTT; cdr3_aa: CASSPSANSNQPQHF
v_call: TRBV19; j_call: TRBJ2-7; clone_size: NA; d_call: NA; cdr3_nt: TGTGCCAGTAGTATTGGTGCAGGGGCCTCCTACGAGCAGTACTTC; cdr3_aa: CASSIGAGASYEQYF
v_call: TRBV6-5; j_call: TRBJ1-5; clone_size: NA; d_call: TRBD1; cdr3_nt: TGTGCCAGCAGTCAAGGGGGCGGGTATCAGCCCCAGCATTTT; cdr3_aa: CASSQGGGYQPQHF
v_call: TRBV5-4; j_call: TRBJ2-1; clone_size: NA; d_call: NA; cdr3_nt: TGTGCCAGCAGCCTCGAGTTGGGGTCGGCAGGGAGGAATGAGCAGTTCTTC; cdr3_aa: CASSLELGSAGRNEQFF